A selection of T cell receptor beta chains follows, all from one sample in a study of blood T cell repertoires in COVID-19. The table came from immunoSEQ multiplex PCR; TCRdb's copy has only in-frame clones and leaves some out. The sample has around 130,000 clones, 75% to 85% seen once. The sequencing input was peripheral blood. The source of these receptors is a man older than 75 with acute or convalescent COVID-19. Both conserved end residues are part of each CDR3. Clone size appears in some rows only: once, few, many, or a class for an expanded clone.

J: TRBJ2-5
V: TRBV29-1
size: -
CDR3: CSVTGAETQYF

J: TRBJ1-1
V: TRBV2
size: -
CDR3: CASRLKTVGNTEAFF

J: TRBJ2-7
V: TRBV3-1/TRBV3-2
size: once
CDR3: CASSRDQWDSPFLAYEQYF

J: TRBJ1-5
V: TRBV7-9
size: once
CDR3: CASSLSSPGGGRRNQPQHF

J: TRBJ2-7
V: TRBV27
size: -
CDR3: CASRPMTQSSYEQYF

J: TRBJ2-3
V: TRBV18
size: -
CDR3: CASSQEGFTDTQYF

J: TRBJ2-1
V: TRBV5-5
size: -
CDR3: CASTNQASSYNEQFF

J: TRBJ2-3
V: TRBV2
size: -
CDR3: CASLLGTDTDTQYF

J: TRBJ1-2
V: TRBV6-5
size: many
CDR3: CASSLWDSQMYYGYTF

J: TRBJ2-7
V: TRBV27
size: few
CDR3: CASSLGPRGYEQYF

J: TRBJ2-1
V: TRBV4-2
size: -
CDR3: CASSRSASGTGGNEQFF

J: TRBJ2-7
V: TRBV6-6
size: -
CDR3: CASSYSAQGSEQYF

J: TRBJ2-3
V: TRBV3-1/TRBV3-2
size: once
CDR3: CASSQDEVPADTQYF

J: TRBJ2-1
V: TRBV6-6
size: -
CDR3: CASSGSFVVIRLAANNEQFF

J: TRBJ1-1
V: TRBV29-1
size: -
CDR3: CSVADRALTEAFF

J: TRBJ1-5
V: TRBV9
size: -
CDR3: CASSAGDRYNQPQHF

J: TRBJ1-2
V: TRBV15
size: -
CDR3: CATSPRTGSGYTF

J: TRBJ2-7
V: TRBV10-1
size: -
CDR3: CASPYSYEQYF

J: TRBJ2-5
V: TRBV7-2
size: -
CDR3: CASSLVGQGARETQYF

J: TRBJ2-2
V: TRBV11-1
size: -
CDR3: CASTGEPTGELFF

J: TRBJ1-2
V: TRBV5-4
size: -
CDR3: CASSLAGQGSYGYTF

J: TRBJ2-5
V: TRBV19
size: -
CDR3: CASSMRYQETQYF